The rows below give T cell receptor beta chains drawn from one sample of a study of blood T cell repertoires in COVID-19. Data came from immunoSEQ multiplex PCR; TCRdb stores just in-frame clones and leaves some out. The sample includes roughly 47,000 clones, about 88% seen only once; the top ten take roughly a sixth. Sequenced: peripheral blood. These receptors were taken from a man between 70 and 80 years old with active COVID-19. The CDR3 runs from the conserved cysteine through the conserved F or W.

v_call,j_call,cdr3_aa
TRBV7-2,TRBJ2-3,CASTPSGGTDTQYF
TRBV5-6,TRBJ2-3,CASSQTPGLVADTQYF
TRBV21-1,TRBJ2-2,CASSRKEKNTGELFF
TRBV14,TRBJ1-6,CASSQDLTGGNSPLHF
TRBV24-1,TRBJ2-7,CATSAPDRGDYEQYF
TRBV18,TRBJ2-5,CASSPGLAEETQYF
TRBV4-1,TRBJ1-5,CASSQEAFSNQPQHF
TRBV7-6,TRBJ1-4,CASLSGRTTNEKLFF
TRBV7-2,TRBJ2-7,CASSEPETGDFYEQYF
TRBV18,TRBJ2-1,CASSPPLAGDEQFF
TRBV4-3,TRBJ1-1,CASSQDAGSNTEAFF
TRBV5-1,TRBJ2-2,CASSETSGGSNTGELFF
TRBV6-2/TRBV6-3,TRBJ1-4,CASSYRQDATNEKLFF
TRBV5-3,TRBJ1-1,CARSFGTANTEAFF
TRBV28,TRBJ1-5,CASRKLDRINQPQHF
TRBV6-6,TRBJ2-1,CASREGGSSYNEQFF
TRBV5-5,TRBJ1-6,CASSLGRRNNSPLHF
TRBV11-2,TRBJ2-5,CASSFGTGETQYF
TRBV3-1/TRBV3-2,TRBJ2-6,CASSPPGTGEPGANVLTF
TRBV7-2,TRBJ2-7,CASSLGPSGGANEQYF
TRBV5-4,TRBJ2-5,CASSSGQEETQYF
TRBV19,TRBJ1-1,CASTLQRRNTEAFF
TRBV29-1,TRBJ2-7,CSAGQGNYEQYF
TRBV18,TRBJ2-1,CASSPDRQGLGFF
TRBV7-2,TRBJ1-5,CASSSVGTGNQPQHF
TRBV9,TRBJ2-5,CASSLAPVPQETQYF
TRBV5-6,TRBJ1-2,CASSLGQVPPGYGYTF
TRBV3-1/TRBV3-2,TRBJ2-1,CASSASWGSGASYNEQFF